This T cell receptor beta chain was identified in a study of blood T cell repertoires in COVID-19. About the research overall: Italy, Spain and the United States were the sources of the convalescent and acute COVID-19 samples. Sample material is recorded as cDNA or gDNA derived from T cells, B-cell-depleted T cells, or PBMCs.

Study processing details: For nucleated cells, counts were estimated from reference gene primer amplification. Sequencing was performed with immunoSEQ multiplex PCR; in TCRdb, only in-frame clones are kept and a portion is missing. Clonal size and the V and J genes are those of that table, whereas D and trimming came from the DNA. The sample records roughly 300,000 clones, around 86% being singletons. CDR1 and CDR2 from the germline V gene are SNHLY and FYNNEI. This CDR3 has 11 amino acids. V lost 11 bases, J lost 6 bases, and 10 bases lay in between. The clonotype was recovered from a woman aged 45 to 65 with acute or convalescent COVID-19. V gene TRBV2 combines with J gene TRBJ2-2; tentative D call: TRBD1 (6 bases). Sample: peripheral blood. The CDR3 coding sequence is TGTGCCTCATCAGGGGCCGGGGAGCTGTTTTTT. Its protein product is CASSGAGELFF.